What follows are 22 T cell receptor beta chains derived from one specimen sequenced in a study of T-cell memory formation after mild COVID-19. MiXCR, run by TCRdb on the 5' RACE reads, gives a single entry per CDR3 protein. The data hold hundreds of thousands of distinct CDR3 sequences, with roughly 20% observed a single time. What was sequenced was PBMCs or a T cell subset sorted from them (not recorded which). The receptors come from an adult woman who had mild COVID-19 (a few samples of this study predate the infection). Cell type and time point are not known.

In its sample, this clonotype was seen many times. The chain has TRBV29-1 and TRBJ2-1, with 16 nucleotides matching TRBD2. The CDR3 covers 14 residues. Germline-derived CDR1 and CDR2 are SQVTM and ANQGSEA. V lost 6 bases to trimming and J lost 8 bases; unmatched junction nucleotides: 4. The CDR3 sequence: CSVGTSGRVDEQFF. CDR3 nucleotides: TGCAGCGTAGGGACTAGCGGGAGGGTAGATGAGCAGTTCTTC.

Regarding this clonotype: With a much larger clone just one base away, this may be a read error. The V call is TRBV3-1, the J call TRBJ2-7, with 14 bases matching TRBD2. This CDR3 comprises 18 residues. From germline, CDR1 is LGHDT and CDR2 YNNKEL (reference sequence). CDR3 coding DNA: TGTGACAGCAGCCCCTCCGGGACTAGCGGGAGCTTCGCCTACGAGCAGTACTTC. Its translation is CDSSPSGTSGSFAYEQYF.

The chain recombines TRBV7-8 with TRBJ2-5; no firm D call. V dropped 5 bases and J dropped 5 bases, with 15 bases sitting between them. The germline gives CDR1 SGHVS, CDR2 FQNEAQ. The CDR3 is 14 residues long. CDR3 loop: CASSPLALEETQYF. The CDR3 nucleotides read TGTGCCAGCAGCCCTCTTGCACTGGAGGAGACCCAGTACTTC.

This clonotype appeared a few times. The V and J genes are TRBV14 and TRBJ2-3; 7 bases are shared with TRBD2. Germline-derived CDR1 and CDR2 are SGHDN and FVKESK. The V gene end was trimmed by 0 bases and the J gene end by 5 bases; junction bases not matched to a gene: 5. The CDR3 length is 15 residues. CDR3 amino acids: CASSQDLIAGDTQYF. The CDR3 nucleotides are TGTGCCAGCAGCCAAGACCTGATAGCGGGAGATACGCAGTATTTT.

CDR3 amino acids: CSVEGLRGTGGENEQFF. The CDR3 bases are TGCAGCGTTGAAGGGCTCAGGGGGACAGGGGGTGAGAATGAGCAGTTCTTC. The V call is TRBV29-1, the J call TRBJ2-1, with TRBD1 matching over 11 bases. With V trimmed by 1 base and J by 7 bases, 12 bases remained unmatched. This CDR3 is 17 amino acids long. From germline, CDR1 is SQVTM and CDR2 ANQGSEA.

This clonotype was observed a few times. The genes are TRBV19 and TRBJ2-5; D remains ambiguous. There are 14 residues in the CDR3. Germline CDR1 and CDR2: LNHDA and SQIVND (reference sequence). V gave up 8 bases and J gave up 2 bases, with 15 bases separating them. The CDR3 coding sequence is TGTGCCAGTTCTGATGGGCGTTTGCAAGAGACCCAGTACTTC. As protein: CASSDGRLQETQYF.

The V call is TRBV27, the J call TRBJ2-1; 13 positions match TRBD2. The CDR3 totals 16 residues. V shed 6 bases and J 2 bases; nucleotides not matched to a gene: 4. Germline loops: CDR1 MNHEY, CDR2 SMNVEV (reference sequence). The CDR3 region has the DNA TGTGCCAGCAGGAAAGGGACTAGCGGGACCTACAATGAGCAGTTCTTC. Encoded protein: CASRKGTSGTYNEQFF.

V is TRBV7-2 and J is TRBJ1-2; D remains ambiguous. Germline V gives CDR1 SGHTA, CDR2 FQGNSA. Trimming took off 1 base at V and 6 bases at J, with 9 bases between the two ends. The length of the CDR3 is 13 residues. The CDR3 sequence: CASSLGDIDGYTF. The CDR3 nucleotides are TGTGCCAGCAGCTTAGGTGACATTGATGGCTACACCTTC.

A few counts support this clonotype. The DNA for the CDR3 is TGCGCCAGCAGCTTCCGGGGGTCTGCAACTAATGAAAAACTGTTTTTT. Translating it yields CASSFRGSATNEKLFF. The V and J genes are TRBV5-1 and TRBJ1-4; tentative D call: TRBD1 (5 bases). Trimming removed 2 bases from V and 0 bases from J, with 11 bases in between. This CDR3 region has 16 residues. Germline assignment: CDR1 SGHRS and CDR2 YFSETQ.

This clonotype was seen only a few times. The genes are TRBV20-1 and TRBJ1-5, with D possibly being TRBD1 (5 bases). The CDR3 is 15 residues long. V was clipped by 4 bases and J by 5 bases, with 18 bases between them. Germline V gene lookup returns CDR1 DFQATT and CDR2 SNEGSKA (reference sequence). CDR3 region: CSAIGVLSPYQPQHF. DNA for the CDR3: TGCAGTGCTATAGGGGTACTAAGCCCTTATCAGCCCCAGCATTTT.

The gene calls are TRBV29-1 and TRBJ2-7; 7 positions agree with TRBD1. Germline assignment: CDR1 SQVTM and CDR2 ANQGSEA. CDR3 length: 15 amino acids. Germline trimming cut 1 base from V and 4 bases from J; bases unmatched to any gene: 10. The chain's CDR3 is CSVEGLRGIAYEQYF. The CDR3, as DNA: TGCAGCGTTGAAGGGCTCAGGGGGATCGCGTACGAGCAGTACTTC.

The chain carries TRBV5-1 and TRBJ2-5; tentative D call: TRBD2 (5 bases). Germline CDR1 SGHRS, CDR2 YFSETQ. CDR3 length: 13 residues. V was clipped by 6 bases and J by 1 base, with 10 bases between them. In DNA form, the CDR3 reads TGCGCCAGCACCCGGGATCCCCAAGAGACCCAGTACTTC. Residues: CASTRDPQETQYF.

This clonotype was seen at least ten times. The chain uses TRBV3-1 and TRBJ1-6; 10 nucleotides agree with TRBD1. Per the germline V gene, CDR1 is LGHDT and CDR2 is YNNKEL (reference sequence). The CDR3 runs to 14 residues. Germline trimming cut 4 bases from V and 7 bases from J; bases unmatched to any gene: 1. The CDR3 protein is CASSLGQGNSPLHF. Here the CDR3 DNA reads TGTGCCAGCAGCCTGGGACAGGGGAATTCACCCCTCCACTTT.

This sequence joins TRBV11-3 and TRBJ2-7, with 9 bases fitting TRBD2. Germline assignment: CDR1 SGHNT and CDR2 YENEEA. CDR3 size: 16 residues. V lost 0 bases, J lost 4 bases, and 7 bases stayed unmatched. CDR3: CASSLDYGTSPYEQYF. In DNA, the CDR3 is TGTGCCAGCAGCTTAGACTACGGGACTAGCCCTTACGAGCAGTACTTC. Full variable domain (missing parts from reference TRBV11-3 and TRBJ2-7): EAGVVQSPRYKIIEKKQPVAFWCNPISGHNTLYWYLQNLGQGPELLIRYENEEAVDDSQLPKDRFSAERLKGVDSTLKIQPAELGDSAVYLCASSLDYGTSPYEQYFGPGTRLTVT.

V and J are TRBV6-5 and TRBJ1-1, with unresolved D. CDR1 and CDR2 (germline): MNHEY, SVGAGI. CDR3 length: 13 residues. Trimming stripped 5 bases from V and 7 bases from J, with 14 bases between. CDR3 sequence reads: CASSADEVSEAFF. The CDR3 nucleotides are TGTGCCAGCAGTGCCGACGAGGTTAGTGAAGCTTTCTTT.

This clonotype was seen a handful of times. This chain joins TRBV5-5 and TRBJ2-2; D is perhaps TRBD2 (5 bases). Trimming took 6 bases from V and 4 from J, leaving 10 bases between them. Germline V gene data show CDR1 as SGHKS and CDR2 as YYEKEE (reference sequence). CDR3 size: 13 residues. CDR3: CASKEGLTGELFF. For the CDR3, the DNA is TGTGCCAGCAAAGAGGGCCTCACCGGGGAGCTGTTTTTT.

The rearrangement uses TRBV5-5 and TRBJ2-5; TRBD1 matches at 10 bases. Trimming removed 2 bases from V and 4 bases from J; junction bases left unmatched: 5. The germline V gene has CDR1 SGHKS and CDR2 YYEKEE (reference sequence). The CDR3 is made up of 15 amino acids. The CDR3 loop is CASSFGQGDPETQYF. Here the CDR3 DNA reads TGTGCCAGCAGCTTCGGACAGGGGGACCCAGAGACCCAGTACTTC.

The chain couples TRBV30 to TRBJ1-5; possibly TRBD1 for D (5 bases). This CDR3 contains 15 residues. In germline, CDR1 is GTSNPN, CDR2 SVGIG (reference sequence). V was shortened by 1 base and J by 1 base, with 11 bases between the two germline ends. The CDR3 nucleotides read TGTGCCTGGAGTGAGAGCAGGGCGAGCAATCAGCCCCAGCATTTT. This gives the protein CAWSESRASNQPQHF.

This clonotype was observed a handful of times. The genes are TRBV27 and TRBJ2-7, with 9 bases aligning to TRBD1. V lost 6 bases, J lost 6 bases, and 6 bases stayed unmatched. Germline V gene sequence: CDR1 MNHEY, CDR2 SMNVEV (reference sequence). The CDR3 has 13 residues. The CDR3: CASSRWDRVEQYF. The DNA for the CDR3 is TGTGCCAGCAGCCGATGGGACAGGGTCGAGCAGTACTTC.

V is TRBV2 and J is TRBJ2-2; D possibly corresponds to TRBD2 (6 bases). This CDR3 has 14 amino acids. Looked up from germline, CDR1 is SNHLY and CDR2 is FYNNEI. V shed 7 bases and J shed 6 bases, with 15 bases lying between them. CDR3 sequence: CASNSGRTAGELFF. The CDR3 coding sequence is TGTGCCAGCAATAGCGGAAGAACAGCCGGGGAGCTGTTTTTT.

This clonotype was seen a single time. The chain links TRBV24-1 to TRBJ2-1; D gene unclear. This CDR3 comprises 15 residues. The V and J ends lost 1 base and 3 bases respectively, with 9 bases between them. Germline V gene data show CDR1 as KGHDR and CDR2 as SFDVKD. The CDR3 reads CATSDLGRNYNEQFF. CDR3 sequence (DNA): TGTGCCACCAGTGATTTAGGGCGGAACTACAATGAGCAGTTCTTC.

V and J are TRBV30 and TRBJ2-1; 8 bases align to TRBD2. The CDR3 loop spans 14 amino acids. CDR1 is GTSNPN, CDR2 SVGIG, per germline (reference sequence). With 3 bases clipped from V and 4 bases from J, the junction kept 5 bases outside the gene matches. CDR3 nucleotide sequence: TGTGCCTGGAGCTCCACTAGCGGATACAATGAGCAGTTCTTC. It yields the protein CAWSSTSGYNEQFF.